The clone carrying this T cell receptor (beta chain) was counted a few times. TCRdb's table, derived via immunoSEQ multiplex PCR, lists solely in-frame clones and lacks some. The repertoire holds fewer than 55,000 clones, with 85% to 95% as singletons. This CDR3 is 14 amino acids long. The germline V and J ends were trimmed by 0 bases and 8 bases, with 11 bases remaining between them. Germline CDR1 and CDR2: MNHEY and SVGAGI. This record belongs to a study of T cell changes during pregnancy in multiple sclerosis. The clonotype was recovered from a female donor with multiple sclerosis, enrolled in a pregnancy study. Here the sequenced sample was CD4+ T cells from peripheral blood mononuclear cells, taken in the third trimester of pregnancy. V gene TRBV6-5 combines with J gene TRBJ1-5, with D perhaps TRBD1 (6 bases). Here the CDR3 reads CASSYSTGREPQHF. For the CDR3, the DNA is TGTGCCAGCAGTTACTCTACAGGGCGAGAGCCCCAGCATTTT.